What follows is one T cell receptor (beta chain) and its context. TCRdb reanalyzed the 5' RACE reads, giving one entry per CDR3 protein sequence and no DNA. This sample's clone table lists hundreds of thousands of distinct CDR3 sequences. The data belong to a study of monozygotic twins with inflammatory bowel disease. CDR1 is GTSNPN and CDR2 is SVGIG in the germline V gene (reference sequence). The CDR3 spans 13 residues. This chain joins TRBV30 and TRBJ2-2; as DNA is missing, the TRBD2 call by TCRdb cannot be tested. This sequence originates from a human donor with ulcerative colitis or Crohn's disease, or a healthy co-twin of an affected twin (not recorded which). The sample was blood. The CDR3 protein is CACWLAATGELFF.